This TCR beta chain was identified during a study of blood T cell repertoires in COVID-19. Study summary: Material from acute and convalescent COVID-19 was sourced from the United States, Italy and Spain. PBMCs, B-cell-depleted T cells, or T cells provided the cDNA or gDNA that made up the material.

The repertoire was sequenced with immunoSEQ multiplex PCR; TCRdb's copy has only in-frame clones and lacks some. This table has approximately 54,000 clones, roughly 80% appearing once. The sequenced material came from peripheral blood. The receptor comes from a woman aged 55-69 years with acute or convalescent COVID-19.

The CDR3 DNA is TGTGCCAGTAGTGATTCTGGGCCGATAAATTCACCCCTCCACTTT. Its protein product is CASSDSGPINSPLHF. The chain links TRBV19 to TRBJ1-6; D gene ambiguous. Germline values: CDR1 LNHDA, CDR2 SQIVND (reference sequence). V lost 5 bases, J lost 7 bases, and 15 bases lay in between. This CDR3 is 15 amino acids long.